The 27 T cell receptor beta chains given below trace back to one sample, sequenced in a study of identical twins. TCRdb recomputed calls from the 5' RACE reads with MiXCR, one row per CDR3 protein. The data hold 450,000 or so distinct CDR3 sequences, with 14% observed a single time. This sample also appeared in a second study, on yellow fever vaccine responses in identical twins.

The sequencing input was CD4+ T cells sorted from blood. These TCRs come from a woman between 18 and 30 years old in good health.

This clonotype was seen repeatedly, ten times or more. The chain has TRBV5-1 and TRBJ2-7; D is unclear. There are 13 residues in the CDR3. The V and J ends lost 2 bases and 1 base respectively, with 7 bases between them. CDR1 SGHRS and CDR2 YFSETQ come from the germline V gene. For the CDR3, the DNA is TGCGCCAGCAGCTTTGACGGATCCTACGAGCAGTACTTC. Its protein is CASSFDGSYEQYF.

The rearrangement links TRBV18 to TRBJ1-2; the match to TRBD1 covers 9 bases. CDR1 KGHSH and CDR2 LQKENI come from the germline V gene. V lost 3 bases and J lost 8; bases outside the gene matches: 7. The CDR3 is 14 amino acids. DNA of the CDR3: TGTGCCAGCTCACCCGGGACAGGGTCGGGCGGCTACACCTTC. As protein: CASSPGTGSGGYTF.

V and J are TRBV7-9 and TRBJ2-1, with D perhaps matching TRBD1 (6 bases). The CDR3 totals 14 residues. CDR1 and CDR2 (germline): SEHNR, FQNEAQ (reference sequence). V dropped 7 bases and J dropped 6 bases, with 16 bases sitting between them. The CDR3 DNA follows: TGTGCCAGCACCCCCTGGGTAGGGGGCAATGAGCAGTTCTTC. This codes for CASTPWVGGNEQFF.

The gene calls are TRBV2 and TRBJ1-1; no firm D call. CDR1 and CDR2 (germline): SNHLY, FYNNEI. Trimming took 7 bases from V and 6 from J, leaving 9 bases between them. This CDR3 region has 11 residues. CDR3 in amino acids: CASIYGAEAFF. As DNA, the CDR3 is TGTGCCAGCATATACGGCGCTGAAGCTTTCTTT. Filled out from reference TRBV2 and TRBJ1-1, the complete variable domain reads EPEVTQTPSHQVTQMGQEVILRCVPISNHLYFYWYRQILGQKVEFLVSFYNNEISEKSEIFDDQFSVERPDGSNFTLKIRSTKLEDSAMYFCASIYGAEAFFGQGTRLTVV.

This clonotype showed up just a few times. The CDR3 loop is CASRPAERYEQYF. The CDR3 DNA reads as TGCGCCAGCAGGCCAGCGGAGCGCTACGAGCAGTACTTC. The chain employs TRBV5-1 and TRBJ2-7; D may be TRBD2 (5 bases). The CDR3 extends over 13 amino acids. CDR1 is SGHRS, CDR2 YFSETQ, per germline. Trimming stripped 5 bases from V and 3 bases from J, with 12 bases between.

The CDR3 loop reads CASSLVGPTSGRPSYEQYF. The CDR3, as DNA: TGTGCCAGCAGCTTAGTAGGGCCGACTAGCGGAAGACCCTCCTACGAGCAGTACTTC. The J gene is TRBJ2-7, the V gene TRBV7-8; 9 bases are shared with TRBD2. CDR1 is SGHVS and CDR2 is FQNEAQ in the germline V gene. The CDR3 sequence is 19 residues long. The J segment lost 0 bases and the V segment lost 1 base, leaving 13 bases of the junction unmatched.

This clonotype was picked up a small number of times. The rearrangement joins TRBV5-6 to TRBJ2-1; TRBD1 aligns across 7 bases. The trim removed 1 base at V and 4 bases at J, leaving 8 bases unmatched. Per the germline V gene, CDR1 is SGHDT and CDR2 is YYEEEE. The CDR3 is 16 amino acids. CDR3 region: CASSLRGLAEYNEQFF. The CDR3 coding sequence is TGTGCCAGCAGCTTGAGGGGGCTGGCGGAATACAATGAGCAGTTCTTC.

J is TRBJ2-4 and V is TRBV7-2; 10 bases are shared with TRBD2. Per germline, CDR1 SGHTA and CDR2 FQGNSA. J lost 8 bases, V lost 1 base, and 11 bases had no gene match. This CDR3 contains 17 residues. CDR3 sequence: CASSLVSSGGARDIQYF. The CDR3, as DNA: TGTGCCAGCAGCTTAGTTTCCAGCGGGGGGGCCAGAGACATTCAGTACTTC.

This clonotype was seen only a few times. The CDR3 DNA reads TGTGCCATCAGCGCCACGACGACAGTCACAGATACGCAGTATTTT. Translated, it gives CAISATTTVTDTQYF. The chain uses TRBV10-3 and TRBJ2-3, with D possibly TRBD1 on 5 matching bases. The CDR3 consists of 15 residues. Trimming took 6 bases from V and 2 from J, leaving 15 bases between them. CDR1 and CDR2 (germline): ENHRY, SYGVKD.

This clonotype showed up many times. The CDR3 reads CATSDLIPTGGLKNTEAFF. CDR3 coding DNA: TGTGCCACCAGTGATTTAATCCCGACAGGGGGCCTTAAGAACACTGAAGCTTTCTTT. The chain recombines TRBV24-1 with TRBJ1-1; 10 bases are shared with TRBD1. There are 19 residues in the CDR3. Germline values: CDR1 KGHDR, CDR2 SFDVKD. V was pared by 1 base and J by 1 base, with 11 bases of the junction left unmatched.

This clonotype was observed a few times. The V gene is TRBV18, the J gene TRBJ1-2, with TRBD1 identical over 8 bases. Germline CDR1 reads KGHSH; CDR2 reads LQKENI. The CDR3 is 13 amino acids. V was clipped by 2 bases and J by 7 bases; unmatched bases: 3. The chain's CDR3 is CASSPADRGGYTF. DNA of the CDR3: TGTGCCAGCTCACCAGCTGACAGGGGTGGCTACACCTTC.

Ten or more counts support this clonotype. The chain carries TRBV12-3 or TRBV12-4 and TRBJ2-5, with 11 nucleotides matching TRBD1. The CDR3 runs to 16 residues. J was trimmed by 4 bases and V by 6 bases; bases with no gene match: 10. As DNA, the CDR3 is TGTGCCAGCAGGCCTCCGGGACAGGGGGTCTCAGAGACCCAGTACTTC. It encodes CASRPPGQGVSETQYF.

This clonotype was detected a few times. The CDR3 coding sequence is TGTGCCAGCAGCAGCTACAGGGGGCCGACCACTGAAGCTTTCTTT. It is translated as CASSSYRGPTTEAFF. The chain joins TRBV7-9 to TRBJ1-1, with TRBD1 matching over 9 bases. J was trimmed by 4 bases and V by 5 bases; bases with no gene match: 8. Germline-derived CDR1 and CDR2 are SEHNR and FQNEAQ (reference sequence). The CDR3 contains 15 residues.

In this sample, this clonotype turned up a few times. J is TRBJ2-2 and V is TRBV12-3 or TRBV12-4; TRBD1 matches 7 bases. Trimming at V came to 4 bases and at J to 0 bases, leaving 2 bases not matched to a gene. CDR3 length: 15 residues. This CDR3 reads CASSWDSANTGELFF. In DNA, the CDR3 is TGTGCCAGCAGTTGGGACAGCGCGAACACCGGGGAGCTGTTTTTT.

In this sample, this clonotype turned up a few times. CDR3: CASSDDRGFLHEQYF. The DNA of the CDR3 is TGTGCCAGCAGCGATGACAGGGGATTCCTCCACGAGCAGTACTTC. This rearrangement joins TRBV28 to TRBJ2-7, with 8 bases identical to TRBD1. V lost 6 bases, J lost 5 bases, and 12 bases stayed unmatched. The CDR3 is made up of 15 amino acids. Germline CDR1 is MDHEN and CDR2 is SYDVKM. Full variable domain (missing parts from reference TRBV28 and TRBJ2-7): DVKVTQSSRYLVKRTGEKVFLECVQDMDHENMFWYRQDPGLGLRLIYFSYDVKMKEKGDIPEGYSVSREKKERFSLILESASTNQTSMYLCASSDDRGFLHEQYFGPGTRLTVT.

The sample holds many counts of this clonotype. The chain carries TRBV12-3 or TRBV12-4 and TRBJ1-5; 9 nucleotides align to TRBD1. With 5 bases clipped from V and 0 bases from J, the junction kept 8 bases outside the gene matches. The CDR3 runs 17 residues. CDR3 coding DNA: TGTGCCAGCAGTCCCCGGGGGACAGGGTATAGCAATCAGCCCCAGCATTTT. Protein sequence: CASSPRGTGYSNQPQHF.

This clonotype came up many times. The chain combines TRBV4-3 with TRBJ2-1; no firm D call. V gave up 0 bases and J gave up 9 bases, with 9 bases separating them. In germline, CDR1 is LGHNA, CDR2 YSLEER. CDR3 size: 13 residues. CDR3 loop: CASSQDWSVEQFF. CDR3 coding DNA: TGCGCCAGCAGCCAAGATTGGAGTGTTGAGCAGTTCTTC.

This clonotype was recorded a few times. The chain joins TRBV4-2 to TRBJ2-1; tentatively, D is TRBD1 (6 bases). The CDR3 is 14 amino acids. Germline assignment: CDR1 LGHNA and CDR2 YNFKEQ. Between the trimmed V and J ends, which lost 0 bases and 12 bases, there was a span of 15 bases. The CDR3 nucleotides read TGTGCCAGCAGCCAAGAAGGGGGACGGCGGTGGCAGTTCTTC. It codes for CASSQEGGRRWQFF.

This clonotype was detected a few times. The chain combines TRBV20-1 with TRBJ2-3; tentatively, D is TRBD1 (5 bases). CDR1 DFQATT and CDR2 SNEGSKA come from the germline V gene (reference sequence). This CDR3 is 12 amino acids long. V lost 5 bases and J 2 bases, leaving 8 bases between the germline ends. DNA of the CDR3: TGCAGTGCTGTAGGGGACACAGATACGCAGTATTTT. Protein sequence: CSAVGDTDTQYF.

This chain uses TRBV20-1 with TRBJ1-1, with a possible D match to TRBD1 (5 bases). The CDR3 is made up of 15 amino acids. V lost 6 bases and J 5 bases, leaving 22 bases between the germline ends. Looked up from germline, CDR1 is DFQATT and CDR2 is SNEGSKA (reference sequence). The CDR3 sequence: CSANGAGGRWTEAFF. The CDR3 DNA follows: TGCAGTGCCAACGGGGCAGGAGGGCGATGGACTGAAGCTTTCTTT.

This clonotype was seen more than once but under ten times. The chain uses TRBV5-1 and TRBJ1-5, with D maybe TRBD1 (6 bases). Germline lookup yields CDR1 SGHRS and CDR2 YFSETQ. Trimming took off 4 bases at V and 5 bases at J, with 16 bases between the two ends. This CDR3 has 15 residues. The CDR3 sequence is CASSVRGGADQPQHF. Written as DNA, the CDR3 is TGCGCCAGCAGCGTCCGTGGGGGGGCGGATCAGCCCCAGCATTTT.

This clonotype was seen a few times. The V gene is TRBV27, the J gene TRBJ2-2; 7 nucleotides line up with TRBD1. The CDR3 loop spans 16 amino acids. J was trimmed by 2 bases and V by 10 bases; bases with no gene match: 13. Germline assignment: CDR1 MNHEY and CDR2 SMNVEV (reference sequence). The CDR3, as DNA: TGTGCCACCAAGATTACCCGGGACAGAAACACCGGGGAGCTGTTTTTT. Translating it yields CATKITRDRNTGELFF.

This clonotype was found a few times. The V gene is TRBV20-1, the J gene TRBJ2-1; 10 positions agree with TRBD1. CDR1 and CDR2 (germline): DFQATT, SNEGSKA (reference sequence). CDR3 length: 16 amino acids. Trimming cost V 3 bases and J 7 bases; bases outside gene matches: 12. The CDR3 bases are TGCAGTGCTAGGAGGGACAGGGGCGTCCTTTGGAATGAGCAGTTCTTC. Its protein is CSARRDRGVLWNEQFF.

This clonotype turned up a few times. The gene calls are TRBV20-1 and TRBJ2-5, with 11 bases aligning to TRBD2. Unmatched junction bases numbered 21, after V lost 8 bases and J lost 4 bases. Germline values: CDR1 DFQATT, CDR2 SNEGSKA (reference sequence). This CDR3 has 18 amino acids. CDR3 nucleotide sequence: TGCAGTCCAAAAAGAAGACTAGCGGGAAGGAATTTGACAGAGACCCAGTACTTC. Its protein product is CSPKRRLAGRNLTETQYF.

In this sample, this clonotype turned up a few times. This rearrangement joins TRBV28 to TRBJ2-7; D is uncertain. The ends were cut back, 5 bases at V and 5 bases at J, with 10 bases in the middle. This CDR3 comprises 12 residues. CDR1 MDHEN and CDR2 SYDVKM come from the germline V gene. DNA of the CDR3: TGTGCCAGCAGTACTAAGGTTCACGAGCAGTACTTC. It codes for CASSTKVHEQYF.

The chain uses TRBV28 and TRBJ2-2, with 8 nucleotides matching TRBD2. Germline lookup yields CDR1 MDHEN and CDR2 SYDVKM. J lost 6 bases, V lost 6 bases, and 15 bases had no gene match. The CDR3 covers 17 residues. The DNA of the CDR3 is TGTGCCAGCAGCCAAGGATCTTCGGGACTAGTGGCCGGGGAGCTGTTTTTT. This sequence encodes CASSQGSSGLVAGELFF.

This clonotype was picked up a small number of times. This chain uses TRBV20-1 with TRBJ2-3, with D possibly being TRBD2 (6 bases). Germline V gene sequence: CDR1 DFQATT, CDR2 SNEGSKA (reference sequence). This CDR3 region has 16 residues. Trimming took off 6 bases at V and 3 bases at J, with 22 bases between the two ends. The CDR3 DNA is TGCAGTGCCCACGCCCCCGGGAGAGGCCCGACAGATACGCAGTATTTT. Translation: CSAHAPGRGPTDTQYF.